This entry describes one T cell receptor beta chain. Its specific antigen is unknown. There are no base qualities to consult, and no much larger clone falls within one base. The library was prepared using the immunoSEQ multiplex PCR assay. The multiplex PCR relied on a mix of 60 forward primers for TCR Vbeta segments and 13 reverse primers for TCR Jbeta segments. Amplification of the CDR3 region of rearranged TCR beta genes was performed with a multiplex PCR assay on genomic DNA. The Illumina HiSeq System was used to sequence the amplified TCR beta libraries as 87-base-pair reads. The study's own analysis went as follows. Across the 600 to 700 repertoires, a later analysis counted roughly 84 million unique TCR beta chains, roughly 11 million of which were shared by at least two donors. A nearest-neighbor algorithm error-corrected the raw reads and collapsed the reads into unique sequences, merging closely related sequences to remove PCR and sequencing errors. To assign V, D and J gene segments, CDR3 sequences were aligned to IMGT reference sequences. For a sequence to be retained, a match of at least six nucleotides was required to both a V gene segment and a J gene segment. Rearrangements were called productive when the CDR3 lacked stop codons and stayed in frame with V and J; all others were non-productive. Following IMGT convention, CDR3 was defined as the stretch from the second conserved V-encoded cysteine to the conserved J-encoded phenylalanine. In an earlier analysis of more than 550 of the donors, sequences lacking an unambiguous match to a single V gene segment were excluded. In an earlier analysis of 587 of the donors, a V segment was called functional when productive rearrangements were above 56.7%, and segregating when the standard deviation between donors exceeded 5%. A statistical classification framework was built to diagnose cytomegalovirus status from the catalog of TCR beta chain sequences. A later analysis assigned V and J genes by comparing TCR nucleotide sequences with IMGT/GENE-DB human TR gene sequences. A later analysis assigned CDR3 sequences and most-parsimonious VDJ recombination scenarios with the TCRdist pipeline. In a later analysis, each TCR beta chain was defined by its CDR3 amino acid sequence together with its V-gene family, and reads lacking a unique V-gene family were excluded. To address suspected cross-contamination and a sequencing artifact, a later analysis removed approximately 590 highly shared, low-generation-probability nucleotide sequences. In a later analysis, a clonal expansion index was calculated for each public chain from normalized within-repertoire ranks of inferred template counts. A later analysis computed generation probabilities with a VDJ recombination model fitted to out-of-frame rearrangements, and checked the results against IGoR. In a later analysis, hypergeometric tests were used to score TCR-TCR, TCR-HLA and TCR-CMV co-occurrence, with a repertoire-size bias correction applied to TCR pairs. False discovery rates were estimated in a later analysis by permuting HLA or CMV assignments 20 times. A later analysis grouped co-occurring TCRs with DBSCAN, adding TCRdist sequence similarity when clustering within HLA-allele-positive subsets. Repertoires with fewer than 30,000 or more than 120,000 public chains were left out of co-occurrence clustering, as were a handful of repertoires with anomalous nucleotide sharing. As stored in TCRdb, this immuneACCESS dataset retains in-frame rearrangements with V and J assigned. A fraction of the clones does not appear; measured against another copy, unresolved V genes explain less than half of the discrepancy, and the remainder lacks a known reason. That table furnishes V, J and clone size, whereas the DNA furnished D and trimming. Within this sample are around 130,000 clones, with more than 60% of them counted one time only. The top ten constitute around 2.1% of the sample.

This specimen comes from a study of cytomegalovirus exposure and HLA in healthy donors listed by TCRdb under 2017. In the study overall: According to an earlier analysis of 587 of the donors, 150 million to 200 million T cells yielded 100 million or so unique TCR beta sequences and 276 Gb of sequence data. About 300 gigabases of sequencing data and 70 million to 100 million unique TCR sequences were included in an early release covering over 600 HLA-typed donors. Among the roughly 390 genotyped donors, around 81% belonged to the genetic ancestry cluster associated with self-reported Caucasian donors. The aim of the study was to test whether cataloging public T cell receptors could identify signatures of past pathogen exposure. Using immunosequencing, the study profiled T cell repertoires from some 670 subjects and related those repertoires to cytomegalovirus serostatus. A separate validation cohort of some 130 different subjects was used in addition to the 666-subject first cohort. The study combined high-throughput TCR immunosequencing, statistical association of individual TCRs with disease status, and machine learning to predict cytomegalovirus infection status. To study patterns of TCR occurrence, a later analysis re-analyzed previously published TCR beta repertoires from 666 donors and added high-resolution HLA genotyping. The later analysis used no new phenotypic data to find candidate immune exposures, relying instead on TCR beta sequences and their occurrence across donors. To decide whether each TCR beta V gene segment behaved as functional or pseudogenic, an earlier analysis of nearly 600 of the donors relied on high-throughput TCR beta sequencing. Alongside the repertoire data, information on donor age, sex, ethnicity and CMV serostatus was compiled. Genome-wide SNP genotypes for about 65% of the roughly 670 donors were used in a later genetic analysis, which treated that subset as a discovery cohort. Every discovery cohort repertoire had been produced on one sequencing platform. Class I and class II HLA loci were covered by the typing at four-digit resolution. The number of typed donors differed by locus: about 629-640 for A, B, C, DRB1 and DQB1; about 520 for DQA1; approximately 600 for DPA1; and roughly 450 for DPB1. About five DR-DQ haplotypes were handled as single units for association and clustering, since linkage in the cohort was strong. Among some 400 genotyped donors of the cohort, an average of around 240,000 unique TCR beta nucleotide sequences were sequenced per donor, about a sixth of them non-productive.

The trim is 9 bases for V and 1 base for J, with a gap of 4 bases between the germline ends. Including the terminal cysteine and phenylalanine, the CDR3 comprises 11 residues. CDR3 DNA only is kept here, 33 bases in frame from base 1. CDR1 LNHDA and CDR2 SQIVND are derived from the germline V gene (reference sequence). The full study reports these points: A group of highly shared sequence variants was considered likely to be a technical artifact of the sequencing pipeline. A later analysis associated some 17,000 TCR beta sequences with specific HLA alleles at a false discovery rate of 0.05. According to a later genetic analysis, donors in an Asian-associated ancestry cluster had fewer N-insertions in productive TCRs than the approximately 650-donor mean. Roughly uniform sequencing depth across donors was assumed in presence/absence analyses, although this assumption may not hold. A total of about 180 TCR beta chains were listed by the study as associated with cytomegalovirus. Most CMV-associated TCR beta chains appeared to be HLA-restricted in a later analysis, and the HLA associations seemed to be driven largely by CMV exposure. Most TCR sequences were observed very rarely across donors, whereas some public TCRs were present in many individuals. In a later genetic analysis, a missense DCLRE1C variant was associated with V-gene and J-gene trimming of TCR beta chains, and the association was replicated in an independent cohort. A later analysis found that TCR association rates varied across HLA loci, with DRB1 alleles showing the most associated TCRs and HLA-C alleles the fewest. Linkage disequilibrium might explain the correlated functional status among segregating V segments, but an unknown experimental factor could not be excluded. Because HLA typing was unavailable for some donors at each locus, only the typed subset was used in association tests. Compared with equally common non-associated chains, HLA-associated TCR beta chains in a later analysis were more clonally expanded and had lower generation probabilities. In vitro tests confirmed that a few of the cytomegalovirus-associated TCR beta chains recognize cytomegalovirus antigens. Some IMGT-functional V segments, including TRBV6-2 and TRBV6-3, could not be told apart with the 87-base-pair reads, so those segments were excluded. Fewer than 20 rarely observed V segments, including chromosome 9 orphons, were excluded from the earlier analysis of just under 600 of the donors because counts were too low. An earlier analysis of approximately 530 of the donors showed that most TCR beta V segments appeared in productive rearrangements either about 87% or about 30% of the time, which broadly matched IMGT annotations. In this cohort, only TCR beta chains were sequenced, and detectable features were limited by the absence of alpha or paired-chain data. CMV serostatus was the only immune exposure information available for the cohort. When HLA alleles, especially DR and DQ, strongly co-occurred, TCR associations were difficult to assign to individual alleles. The authors suggested that the approach could potentially be generalized to other disease states and immunological phenotypes. A further reported finding was that TCR beta sequences accurately predicted the HLA-A and HLA-B alleles for most subjects in the first cohort. Several of the top co-occurrence clusters appeared to be linked to parvovirus B19, influenza, CMV and Epstein-Barr virus, according to a later analysis. Cytomegalovirus status was reported to be diagnosed by the classifier with high specificity and sensitivity in both the original and validation cohorts.

The cohort consisted of hundreds of healthy bone marrow donors. All cohort members were sampled while nominally healthy, although unrecorded immune exposures were likely present. The donor tested CMV seropositive, placing the donor among the approximately 290 seropositive members of the cohort. A peripheral blood sample was provided by each donor, and peripheral blood mononuclear cells were used for TCR beta sequencing. Genomic DNA extraction from the blood cell samples was performed with the Qiagen DNeasy Blood Extraction Kit. This TCR derives from a middle-aged woman in good health and CMV-seropositive. Recombination joined TRBV19 with TRBJ2-1, with the identity of the D gene unclear. The sequenced sample was PBMCs. In nucleotide form, the sequence is TGTGCCAGCCAATCCTACAATGAGCAGTTCTTC. Its product reads: CASQSYNEQFF.